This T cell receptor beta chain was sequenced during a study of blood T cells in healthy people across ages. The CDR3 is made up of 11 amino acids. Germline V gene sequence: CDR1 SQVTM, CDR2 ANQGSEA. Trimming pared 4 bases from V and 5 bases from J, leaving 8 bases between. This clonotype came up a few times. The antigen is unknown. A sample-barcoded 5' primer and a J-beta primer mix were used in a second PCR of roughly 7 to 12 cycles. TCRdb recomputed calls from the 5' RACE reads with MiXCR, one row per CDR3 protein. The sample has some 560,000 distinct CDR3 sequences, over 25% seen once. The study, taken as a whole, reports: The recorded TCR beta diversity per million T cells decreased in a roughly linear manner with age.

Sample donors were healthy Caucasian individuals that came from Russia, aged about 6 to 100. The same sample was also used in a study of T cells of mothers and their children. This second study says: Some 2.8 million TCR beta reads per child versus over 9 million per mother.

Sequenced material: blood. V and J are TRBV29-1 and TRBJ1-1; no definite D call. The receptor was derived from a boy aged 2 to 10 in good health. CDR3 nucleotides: TGCAGCGTTGGGACCAAAACTGAAGCTTTCTTT. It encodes CSVGTKTEAFF.